Shown below are 10 T cell receptor beta chains from a single sample sequenced in a study of blood T cell repertoires in COVID-19. Using immunoSEQ multiplex PCR, the repertoire was profiled, and TCRdb retains in-frame clones only, with some absent. This table holds under 250,000 clones, approximately 84% found once. Sequencing used peripheral blood. The receptor set was obtained from a woman in her fifties or sixties with active or convalescent COVID-19.

V is TRBV19 and J is TRBJ2-1; TRBD2 agrees at 13 bases. CDR3 size: 15 residues. With 4 bases clipped from V and 4 bases from J, the junction kept 1 base outside the gene matches. Germline CDR1 reads LNHDA; CDR2 reads SQIVND (reference sequence). In nucleotides, the CDR3 is TGTGCCAGTAGTAGGACTAGCGGGAGTTACAATGAGCAGTTCTTC. It translates to CASSRTSGSYNEQFF.

V gene TRBV2 combines with J gene TRBJ1-2; 9 bases align to TRBD1. Germline V lookup: CDR1 SNHLY, CDR2 FYNNEI. After removal of 7 bases from V and 4 bases from J, the junction contained 4 bases not matched to a gene. The CDR3 length is 13 residues. The CDR3 nucleotides are TGTGCCAGCAACAGGGGGCATGGCTATGGCTACACCTTC. This translates into CASNRGHGYGYTF.

The chain recombines TRBV7-3 with TRBJ1-1; TRBD1 is a possible D gene (6 bases). The V end was cut by 3 bases, the J end by 7 bases, with 18 bases between. This CDR3 is 15 amino acids long. The V gene's germline CDR1 is SGHTA and CDR2 FQGTGA. Written as DNA, the CDR3 is TGTGCCAGCAGCTTGGGGACACCCCGAGGGGGTGAAGCTTTCTTT. Its protein product is CASSLGTPRGGEAFF.

In DNA, the CDR3 is TGTGCCACCCGGTCGGCAGGAATAACTGAAGCTTTCTTT. Translated, it gives CATRSAGITEAFF. The V and J genes are TRBV2 and TRBJ1-1; D not certain. This CDR3 has 13 residues. Trimming removed 10 bases from V and 5 bases from J, with 17 bases in between. Germline CDR1 and CDR2: SNHLY and FYNNEI.

The chain couples TRBV6-6 to TRBJ2-5; maybe TRBD2 (6 bases). The CDR3 runs to 15 residues. In germline, CDR1 is MNHNY, CDR2 SVGAGI (reference sequence). V lost 0 bases, J lost 7 bases, and 15 bases lay in between. The CDR3 here is CASSYSSQTGGTQYF. For the CDR3, the DNA is TGTGCCAGCAGTTACTCGTCCCAAACCGGGGGGACCCAGTACTTC.

The rearrangement links TRBV10-3 to TRBJ1-2, with 9 positions matching TRBD1. V lost 0 bases and J lost 8; bases outside the gene matches: 10. This CDR3 region has 16 residues. The germline V gene has CDR1 ENHRY and CDR2 SYGVKD. CDR3: CAISESDSRTGEGYTF. In nucleotides, the CDR3 is TGTGCCATCAGTGAGTCGGACTCTAGGACAGGGGAGGGCTACACCTTC.

The rearrangement links TRBV5-4 to TRBJ1-1; 8 bases line up with TRBD1. The J segment lost 6 bases and the V segment lost 4 bases, leaving 17 bases of the junction unmatched. The CDR3 sequence is 17 residues long. Looked up from germline, CDR1 is SGHNT and CDR2 is YYREEE (reference sequence). CDR3: CASSHDRGEIPLSEAFF. The DNA of the CDR3 is TGTGCCAGCAGCCACGACAGGGGTGAAATTCCCTTGTCTGAAGCTTTCTTT.

In this sample, this clone turned up a few times. The V and J genes are TRBV11-2 and TRBJ2-3; 8 bases match TRBD2. CDR3 length: 15 amino acids. The ends lost 5 bases at V and 4 bases at J; junction bases unmatched: 8. Germline CDR1 and CDR2: SGHAT and FQNNGV. CDR3 region: CASSNSGGEADTQYF. The CDR3 DNA follows: TGTGCCAGCAGCAACTCGGGGGGGGAAGCAGATACGCAGTATTTT.

This clone was seen once. V gene TRBV6-5 combines with J gene TRBJ1-6, with TRBD1 identical over 10 bases. Germline CDR1 is MNHEY and CDR2 is SVGAGI. The CDR3 is made up of 15 amino acids. The V and J ends lost 5 bases and 10 bases, in that order; junction bases with no gene match: 8. CDR3 region: CASSTGTGEGSPLHF. The CDR3 region has the DNA TGTGCCAGCAGTACCGGGACAGGGGAGGGATCACCCCTCCACTTT.

Written as DNA, the CDR3 is TGTGCCAGCAGTTTGGGACAGGGGGCTCCCTACACCTTC. Its protein is CASSLGQGAPYTF. The chain combines TRBV6-5 with TRBJ1-2; 12 nucleotides align to TRBD1. This CDR3 has 13 amino acids. V trimming: 4 bases; J trimming: 10 bases; junction bases outside the gene matches: 4. The germline V gene has CDR1 MNHEY and CDR2 SVGAGI.